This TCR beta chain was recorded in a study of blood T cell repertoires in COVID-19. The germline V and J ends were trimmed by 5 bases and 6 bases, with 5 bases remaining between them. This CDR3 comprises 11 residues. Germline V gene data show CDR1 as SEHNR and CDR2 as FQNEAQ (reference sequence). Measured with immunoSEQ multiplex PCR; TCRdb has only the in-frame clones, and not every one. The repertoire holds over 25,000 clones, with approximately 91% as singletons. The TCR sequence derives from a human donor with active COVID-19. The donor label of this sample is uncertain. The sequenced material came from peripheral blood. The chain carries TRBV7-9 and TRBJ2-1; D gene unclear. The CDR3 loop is CASSLSNEQFF. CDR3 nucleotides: TGTGCCAGCAGCCTCTCCAATGAGCAGTTCTTC.